Described below is a single TCR beta chain sequence and its context. What it binds is unknown. The data stem from a study of cytomegalovirus exposure and HLA in healthy donors. Findings of the study overall: Near-uniform donor sequencing depth was presumed by presence/absence analyses.

This PCR relied on a set of 60 Vbeta primers and 13 Jbeta primers. Method: immunoSEQ multiplex PCR; TCRdb's copy keeps in-frame clones and lacks some. This table lists 85,000 to 90,000 clones. V dropped 3 bases and J dropped 2 bases, with 25 bases sitting between them. The germline V gene encodes CDR1 SEHNR and CDR2 FQNEAQ (reference sequence). This CDR3 comprises 19 residues. The sequenced material came from PBMCs. The TCR comes from a middle-aged man in good health and CMV-seropositive. The chain is built from TRBV7-9 and TRBJ1-2; D is uncertain. The CDR3 is CASSFPSVDGGWKNYGYTF. The CDR3 DNA sequence: TGTGCCAGCAGCTTCCCCTCCGTGGACGGAGGGTGGAAGAACTATGGCTACACCTTC. The full variable domain, in which reference TRBV7-9 and TRBJ1-2 provide the parts outside the CDR3, is DTGVSQNPRHKITKRGQNVTFRCDPISEHNRLYWYRQTLGQGPEFLTYFQNEAQLEKSRLLSDRFSAERPKGSFSTLEIQRTEQGDSAMYLCASSFPSVDGGWKNYGYTFGSGTRLTVV.